The source of this TCR beta chain is a study of cytomegalovirus exposure and HLA in healthy donors. Study results and limitations: High specificity and sensitivity for cytomegalovirus status were reported for the classifier. Accurate prediction of HLA-A and HLA-B alleles (for most subjects) was reportedly achieved from TCR beta sequences.

Regarding this clone: Antigen specificity is unknown.

The PCR ran on 60 Vbeta and 13 Jbeta primers. Here immunoSEQ multiplex PCR was the method, and the copy in TCRdb shows in-frame clones only, minus some. The top ten hold about 2.7% of the sample, which has some 150,000 clones, about three quarters seen once. Germline trimming cut 2 bases from V and 7 bases from J; bases unmatched to any gene: 7. Looked up from germline, CDR1 is GTSNPN and CDR2 is SVGIG (reference sequence). The CDR3 covers 15 residues. Sequenced: PBMCs. The chain links TRBV30 to TRBJ1-6; 8 bases are a match to TRBD1. This receptor was obtained from a woman aged 25 to 39 in good health and CMV-seronegative. CDR3 coding DNA: TGTGCCTGGAGTTTTTTGGACAGGGAAAATTCACCCCTCCACTTT. It encodes CAWSFLDRENSPLHF.